One sample yielded the 20 T cell receptor beta chains listed below, sequenced in a study of shared clonotypes between healthy human individuals. Profiling relied on immunoSEQ multiplex PCR, and the TCRdb table lists in-frame clones only, not all of them. The data contain some 2,400,000 clones, approximately 94% of them singletons. Sequencing used naive CD4+ T cells sorted from blood. Subset noted: CD45RA+ positively selected. The receptors originated from a young man in good health.

This rearrangement joins TRBV19 to TRBJ2-3, with D maybe TRBD2 (5 bases). V lost 7 bases to trimming and J lost 1 base, with 12 bases between them. Germline V gene data show CDR1 as LNHDA and CDR2 as SQIVND (reference sequence). The CDR3 sequence is 14 residues long. In DNA, the CDR3 is TGTGCCAGTATGCGGACTTACGGCACAGATACGCAGTATTTT. Amino acid sequence: CASMRTYGTDTQYF.

The chain couples TRBV5-6 to TRBJ1-4; no clear D. CDR1 and CDR2 (germline): SGHDT, YYEEEE. This CDR3 is 14 amino acids long. Trimming shortened V by 3 bases and J by 0 bases, and 6 bases separated the two germline ends. The CDR3 region has the DNA TGTGCCAGCAGCTACGGATCAACTAATGAAAAACTGTTTTTT. Translation: CASSYGSTNEKLFF.

V gene TRBV18 combines with J gene TRBJ1-4; no firm D call. The V end lost 3 bases, the J end lost 11 bases, and 13 bases lay between the germline ends. CDR3 length: 13 residues. Germline CDR1 and CDR2: KGHSH and LQKENI. Here the CDR3 reads CASSPEAVGKLFF. The CDR3 DNA sequence: TGTGCCAGCTCACCGGAGGCCGTGGGGAAACTGTTTTTT.

V and J are TRBV6-1 and TRBJ1-5, with a tentative D call TRBD1 (5 bases). This CDR3 has 16 residues. Trimming pared 1 base from V and 4 bases from J, leaving 14 bases between. Germline V gene lookup returns CDR1 MNHNS and CDR2 SASEGT. The DNA of the CDR3 is TGTGCCAGCAGTGAAGAGTATGCAGGGTGGAATCAGCCCCAGCATTTT. Translated, it gives CASSEEYAGWNQPQHF.

Points on this clone: At one end the junction does not follow the germline gene, possibly because of a read error. The chain combines TRBV7-7 with TRBJ2-2; D possibly uses TRBD1 or TRBD2 (5 bases each). Germline values: CDR1 SSHAT, CDR2 FNYEAQ (reference sequence). This CDR3 is 13 amino acids long. CDR3 region: CASSPLGVGELFF. The CDR3 DNA is TGTGCTAGCAGCCCACTGGGGGTCGGGGAGCTGTTTTTT.

The sample holds one count of this clone. This rearrangement joins TRBV6-1 to TRBJ1-1, with 10 bases that match TRBD1. This CDR3 has 15 amino acids. Germline CDR1 MNHNS, CDR2 SASEGT. Trimming took 6 bases from V and 0 from J; bases not matched to a gene: 4. CDR3 loop: CASRAGQGMNTEAFF. As DNA, the CDR3 is TGTGCCAGCAGGGCGGGACAGGGGATGAACACTGAAGCTTTCTTT.

The chain employs TRBV5-1 and TRBJ1-5, with unresolved D. The CDR3 runs to 13 residues. CDR1 and CDR2 (germline): SGHRS, YFSETQ. Deletions cut 4 bases from V and 6 bases from J, with 11 bases between. CDR3 sequence reads: CASSGGPTQPQHF. Written as DNA, the CDR3 is TGCGCCAGCAGCGGCGGACCCACTCAGCCCCAGCATTTT.

V gene TRBV5-1 combines with J gene TRBJ2-3; 13 bases are a match to TRBD2. J gave up 4 bases and V 5 bases, and 7 bases lay outside the gene matches. From germline, CDR1 is SGHRS and CDR2 YFSETQ. This CDR3 is 16 amino acids long. CDR3 amino acids: CASSYGTSGAADTQYF. The DNA for the CDR3 is TGCGCCAGCAGTTACGGGACTAGCGGGGCCGCAGATACGCAGTATTTT.

The chain has TRBV5-1 and TRBJ2-3; D may match TRBD1 or TRBD2 (5 bases each). Germline assignment: CDR1 SGHRS and CDR2 YFSETQ. CDR3 length: 14 residues. V lost 7 bases, J lost 1 base, and 13 bases lay in between. The CDR3: CASEVWGRTDTQYF. The DNA for the CDR3 is TGCGCCAGCGAAGTCTGGGGACGCACAGATACGCAGTATTTT.

This clone has only one observation. V usage is TRBV6-5 and J usage is TRBJ1-1, with D perhaps TRBD1 (5 bases). Germline-derived CDR1 and CDR2 are MNHEY and SVGAGI. The CDR3 has 14 amino acids. With 6 bases removed from V and 2 bases from J, the gap between germline ends came to 13 bases. CDR3 coding DNA: TGTGCCAGCAGCCCGGTGGGGGGAAACACTGAAGCTTTCTTT. It encodes CASSPVGGNTEAFF.

Remarks on this clone: This same CDR3 is encoded by further DNA sequences in the sample. V is TRBV30 and J is TRBJ1-1; TRBD1 aligns across 7 bases. V trimming: 5 bases; J trimming: 4 bases; junction bases outside the gene matches: 4. CDR1 and CDR2 from the germline V gene are GTSNPN and SVGIG (reference sequence). The length of the CDR3 is 12 residues. The CDR3 DNA reads TGTGCCTGGGGTACAGGGGTCACTGAAGCTTTCTTT. This sequence encodes CAWGTGVTEAFF.

DNA for the CDR3: TGTGCCAGCAGCAAAGAGGCGGGGGGTTGGGACGAGCAGTACTTC. Translated: CASSKEAGGWDEQYF. This chain uses TRBV21-1 with TRBJ2-7; TRBD2, the D gene given by the table, was not confirmed from the DNA. TRBV21-1 is given as a pseudogene. This CDR3 comprises 15 residues.

This clone was seen only a few times. The sample holds other DNA sequences that translate to the same CDR3. This rearrangement joins TRBV11-2 to TRBJ1-3, with unresolved D. This CDR3 is built from 12 residues. Deletions cut 8 bases from V and 0 bases from J, with 5 bases between. The germline gives CDR1 SGHAT, CDR2 FQNNGV. The CDR3 protein is CASRGSGNTIYF. The CDR3 DNA sequence: TGTGCCAGCCGGGGCTCTGGAAACACCATATATTTT.

The CDR3: CASSSRAPGPAETQYF. DNA for the CDR3: TGTGCCAGCAGCTCGCGAGCCCCGGGACCGGCAGAGACCCAGTACTTC. The V and J genes are TRBV7-9 and TRBJ2-5; possibly TRBD1 or TRBD2 for D (5 bases each). The germline CDR1 and CDR2 sequences are SEHNR and FQNEAQ (reference sequence). This CDR3 is built from 16 residues. V dropped 4 bases and J dropped 4 bases, with 19 bases sitting between them.

The chain couples TRBV10-3 to TRBJ2-5, with D possibly called TRBD1 or TRBD2 (5 bases each). Germline V CDR1 and CDR2: ENHRY, SYGVKD. Trimming stripped 6 bases from V and 5 bases from J, with 13 bases between. The CDR3 is 13 residues long. DNA of the CDR3: TGTGCCATCAGAACCGGGGCTGAGGAGACCCAGTACTTC. Translating it yields CAIRTGAEETQYF.

The chain joins TRBV4-1 to TRBJ2-3; D is undetermined. This CDR3 comprises 15 residues. Per germline, CDR1 MGHRA and CDR2 YSYEKL. V was clipped by 0 bases and J by 1 base, with 8 bases between them. This CDR3 is CASSQEGIRTDTQYF. The CDR3 bases are TGCGCCAGCAGCCAAGAAGGAATACGCACAGATACGCAGTATTTT.

CDR3 DNA: TGTGCCTGGAGTGTTTTACTAGCGGGAGAACGCGATACGCAGTATTTT. Its translation: CAWSVLLAGERDTQYF. The chain joins TRBV30 to TRBJ2-3; 11 bases are shared with TRBD2. The CDR3 contains 16 residues. The V gene end was trimmed by 0 bases and the J gene end by 6 bases; junction bases not matched to a gene: 8. CDR1 and CDR2 (germline): GTSNPN, SVGIG (reference sequence). The variable domain in full, with the rest retrieved from reference TRBV30 and TRBJ2-3, is SQTIHQWPATLVQPVGSPLSLECTVEGTSNPNLYWYRQAAGRGLQLLFYSVGIGQISSEVPQNLSASRPQDRQFILSSKKLLLSDSGFYLCAWSVLLAGERDTQYFGPGTRLTVL.

The chain is built from TRBV21-1 and TRBJ2-7; the table names TRBD1, a call not compared with the DNA. TRBV21-1 is annotated as a pseudogene. This CDR3 has 16 amino acids. CDR3 bases: TGTGCCAGCAGCAAACGTTTGGGTCAGGGGGCGGGGGAGCAGTACTTC. Protein: CASSKRLGQGAGEQYF.

This rearrangement joins TRBV7-6 to TRBJ2-7; D not certain. The V end lost 4 bases, the J end lost 2 bases, and 12 bases lay between the germline ends. Germline-derived CDR1 and CDR2 are SGHVS and FNYEAQ. The CDR3 length is 14 residues. The CDR3 spells CASSSFDGAYEQYF. CDR3 coding DNA: TGTGCCAGCAGCTCTTTCGACGGAGCCTACGAGCAGTACTTC. The full variable domain, rest sourced from reference TRBV7-6 and TRBJ2-7, is GAGVSQSPRYKVTKRGQDVALRCDPISGHVSLYWYRQALGQGPEFLTYFNYEAQQDKSGLPNDRFSAERPEGSISTLTIQRTEQRDSAMYRCASSSFDGAYEQYFGPGTRLTVT.

V gene TRBV9 combines with J gene TRBJ2-3; 12 nucleotides agree with TRBD2. This CDR3 spans 18 amino acids. Per the germline V gene, CDR1 is SGDLS and CDR2 is YYNGEE. J gave up 0 bases and V 4 bases, and 9 bases lay outside the gene matches. The CDR3 is CASSPQAGTSGSTDTQYF. In DNA, the CDR3 is TGTGCCAGCAGCCCCCAAGCCGGGACTAGCGGGAGCACAGATACGCAGTATTTT.